A selection of T cell receptor beta chains follows, all from one sample in a study of control samples from healthy donors and cancer patients. TCRdb's copy holds only in-frame clones and misses some; the assay was immunoSEQ multiplex PCR. The profile shows approximately 24,000 clones, roughly four fifths of them singletons. What was sequenced was PBMCs. The receptors stem from a man between 60 and 75 years old with colorectal cancer. Each CDR3 is given with its conserved first and last residue. The order of the fields is clone size, J gene, D gene, V gene, CDR3 DNA, CDR3 protein. D genes are given only for firm matches. Clone size is shown for a subset of rows, as once, few, many or a class of expanded clone.

NA | TRBJ1-4 | TRBD1 | TRBV19 | TGTGCCAGTAGGTTTAGTTGGGACAGGAATGAAAAACTGTTTTTT | CASRFSWDRNEKLFF
NA | TRBJ1-1 | TRBD1 | TRBV4-1 | TGCGCCAGCAGACCAACAGGGGGCACTGAAGCTTTCTTT | CASRPTGGTEAFF
NA | TRBJ2-7 | NA | TRBV5-1 | TGCGCCAGCAGCTCCTCAGGGCAGACCTCCTACGAGCAGTACTTC | CASSSSGQTSYEQYF
NA | TRBJ2-7 | TRBD2 | TRBV5-5 | TGTGCCAGCAGCTTGACTAGCGGGGCTTACTACGAGCAGTACTTC | CASSLTSGAYYEQYF
NA | TRBJ1-2 | TRBD1 | TRBV7-9 | TGTGCCAGCAGCTTAGAAGGGTCAGGGGGAAGTGGCTACACCTTC | CASSLEGSGGSGYTF
few | TRBJ2-3 | TRBD1 | TRBV15 | TGTGCCACCAGCGGGCCGAAACCGGGACAGGGCACAGATACGCAGTATTTT | CATSGPKPGQGTDTQYF
NA | TRBJ1-2 | NA | TRBV12-3/TRBV12-4 | TGTGCCAGCAGTTTATGGGGGGGCTACACCTTC | CASSLWGGYTF
few | TRBJ1-5 | TRBD1 | TRBV27 | TGTGCCAGCAGTCCGCGGGACAGTCGAGATCAGCCCCAGCATTTT | CASSPRDSRDQPQHF
NA | TRBJ2-7 | NA | TRBV6-5 | TGTGCCAGCGCTGGCAGGTGGAGCTCCTACGAGCAGTACTTC | CASAGRWSSYEQYF
NA | TRBJ2-1 | NA | TRBV6-2/TRBV6-3 | TGTGCCAGCAGTTACCCTAGACTAGTTACCGGCAATGAGCAGTTCTTC | CASSYPRLVTGNEQFF
once | TRBJ2-1 | NA | TRBV6-2/TRBV6-3 | TGTGCCAGCAGTTTTCCGACAGCTCCCTACAATGAGCAGTTCTTC | CASSFPTAPYNEQFF
NA | TRBJ2-1 | NA | TRBV5-1 | TGCGCCAGCAGCTTGGGCGACGGGGGCCAATACAATGAGCAGTTCTTC | CASSLGDGGQYNEQFF
NA | TRBJ1-1 | TRBD1 | TRBV11-2 | TGTGCCAGCAGCTGGACGACAGGGACTGAAGCTTTCTTT | CASSWTTGTEAFF
NA | TRBJ1-6 | NA | TRBV15 | TGTGCCACCAGCAGAGATCCCCGTTGGGATTCACCCCTCCACTTT | CATSRDPRWDSPLHF
few | TRBJ2-3 | NA | TRBV2 | TGTGCCAGCAGTGAAGCGGGGATCGCAGATACGCAGTATTTT | CASSEAGIADTQYF